This T cell receptor beta chain was profiled in a study of post-analysis software for immune sequencing data. Study summary: Disease courses included relapsing-remitting, secondary progressive and progressive-relapsing multiple sclerosis.

This clonotype has a handful of counts. The antigen remains undetermined. cDNA libraries of TCR beta carried unique molecular identifiers. Each CDR3 protein gets one entry after TCRdb re-called the PCR reads with MiXCR. The sample holds some 450,000 distinct CDR3 sequences, under 55% seen once. Germline lookup yields CDR1 SGHRS and CDR2 YFSETQ. Unmatched junction bases numbered 13, after V lost 4 bases and J lost 6 bases. The CDR3 extends over 18 amino acids. The study, taken as a whole, reports: Patients used about five TRBV segments, including TRBV5-6, TRBV5-1 and TRBV20-1, more often than controls. Significantly lower normalized Chao1 diversity was found in patients with multiple sclerosis relative to controls. F measure grouped same-batch samples tightly together.

The sample consisted of blood. J is TRBJ2-1 and V is TRBV5-1; 13 bases match TRBD2. This receptor was obtained from a girl aged 5 to 17 with multiple sclerosis. CDR3 DNA sequence: TGCGCCAGCAGCCCACCGGGACTAGCGGGACTGAAGTTCAATGAGCAGTTCTTC. The encoded protein is CASSPPGLAGLKFNEQFF.